This T cell receptor (beta chain) stems from a study of post-analysis software for immune sequencing data. The overall study: The disease courses spanned relapsing-remitting, secondary progressive and progressive-relapsing forms of multiple sclerosis.

The CDR3 runs 14 residues. V was clipped by 3 bases and J by 0 bases, with 3 bases between them. Germline CDR1 is MNHEY and CDR2 is SMNVEV (reference sequence). TCR beta libraries were prepared from cDNA with unique molecular identifiers. Input of about 1 to 11 million T cells yielded a few hundred thousand cDNA molecules. TCRdb itself ran the PCR reads through MiXCR, one entry per CDR3 protein. Here the sample spans about 820,000 distinct CDR3 sequences, roughly 58% being singletons. Of note for this clonotype: The antigen remains unidentified.

Whole-study findings and limits: Significantly decreased normalized Chao1 diversity was recorded for multiple sclerosis patients relative to controls. Compared with controls, patients had more of roughly five TRBV segments, including TRBV5-6, TRBV5-1 and TRBV20-1. Clustering by F measure revealed strong co-clustering among samples prepared together in one batch.

The origin of this receptor is a girl between 5 and 17 years old with multiple sclerosis. This chain connects TRBV27 to TRBJ2-6; D is unclear. The specimen was blood. CDR3 residues: CASSFVSGANVLTF. The CDR3 region has the DNA TGTGCCAGCAGTTTTGTCTCTGGGGCCAACGTCCTGACTTTC. The variable domain in full, with the rest retrieved from reference TRBV27 and TRBJ2-6, is EAQVTQNPRYLITVTGKKLTVTCSQNMNHEYMSWYRQDPGLGLRQIYYSMNVEVTDKGDVPEGYKVSRKEKRNFPLILESPSPNQTSLYFCASSFVSGANVLTFGAGSRLTVL.